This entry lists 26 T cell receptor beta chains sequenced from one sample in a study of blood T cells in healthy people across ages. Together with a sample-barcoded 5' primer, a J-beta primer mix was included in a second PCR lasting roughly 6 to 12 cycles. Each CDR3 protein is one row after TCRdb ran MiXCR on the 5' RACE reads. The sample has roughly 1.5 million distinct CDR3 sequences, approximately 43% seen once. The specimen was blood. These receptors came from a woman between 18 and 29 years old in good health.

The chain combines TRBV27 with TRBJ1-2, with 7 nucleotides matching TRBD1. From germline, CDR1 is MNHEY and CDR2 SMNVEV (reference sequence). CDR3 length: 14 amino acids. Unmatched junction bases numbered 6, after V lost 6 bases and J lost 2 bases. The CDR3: CASRGQWGNYGYTF. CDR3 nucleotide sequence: TGTGCCAGCAGGGGACAGTGGGGAAACTATGGCTACACCTTC.

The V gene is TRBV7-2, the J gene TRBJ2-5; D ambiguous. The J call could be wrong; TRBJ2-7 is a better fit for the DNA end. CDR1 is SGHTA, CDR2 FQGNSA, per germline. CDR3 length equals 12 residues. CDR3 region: CASSYWAHEQYF. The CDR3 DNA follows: TGTGCCAGCAGCTACTGGGCCCACGAGCAGTACTTC.

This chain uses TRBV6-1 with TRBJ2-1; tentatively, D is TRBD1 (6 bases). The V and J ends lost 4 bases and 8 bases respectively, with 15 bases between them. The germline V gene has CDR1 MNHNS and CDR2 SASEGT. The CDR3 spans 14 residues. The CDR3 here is CASSGGHPVDEQFF. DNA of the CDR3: TGTGCCAGCAGTGGGGGACACCCTGTGGATGAGCAGTTCTTC.

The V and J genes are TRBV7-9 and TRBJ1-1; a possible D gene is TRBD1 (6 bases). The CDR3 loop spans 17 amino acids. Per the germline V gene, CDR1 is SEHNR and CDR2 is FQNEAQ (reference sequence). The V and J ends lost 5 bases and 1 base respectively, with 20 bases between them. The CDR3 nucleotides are TGTGCCAGCAGCCCACTAGGACAGAGGGGACCGAACACTGAAGCTTTCTTT. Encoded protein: CASSPLGQRGPNTEAFF.

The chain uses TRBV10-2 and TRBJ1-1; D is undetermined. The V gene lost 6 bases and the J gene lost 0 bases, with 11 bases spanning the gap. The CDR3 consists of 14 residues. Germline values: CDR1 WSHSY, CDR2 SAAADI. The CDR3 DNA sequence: TGCGCCAGCAGAGAGGGATTCATGAACACTGAAGCTTTCTTT. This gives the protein CASREGFMNTEAFF.

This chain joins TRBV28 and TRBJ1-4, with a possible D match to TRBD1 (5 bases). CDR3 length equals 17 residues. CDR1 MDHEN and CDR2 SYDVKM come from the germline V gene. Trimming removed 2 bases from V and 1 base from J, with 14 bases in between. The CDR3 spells CASSLPSRAGTNEKLFF. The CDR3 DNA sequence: TGTGCCAGCAGTTTACCCAGCAGGGCTGGAACTAATGAAAAACTGTTTTTT.

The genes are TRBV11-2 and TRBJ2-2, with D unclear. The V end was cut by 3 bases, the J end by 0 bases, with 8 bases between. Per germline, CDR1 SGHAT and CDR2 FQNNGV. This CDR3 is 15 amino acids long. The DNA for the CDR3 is TGTGCCAGCAGCTTCCCGCTAGCGAACACCGGGGAGCTGTTTTTT. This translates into CASSFPLANTGELFF. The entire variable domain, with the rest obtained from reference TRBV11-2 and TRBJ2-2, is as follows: EAGVAQSPRYKIIEKRQSVAFWCNPISGHATLYWYQQILGQGPKLLIQFQNNGVVDDSQLPKDRFSAERLKGVDSTLKIQPAKLEDSAVYLCASSFPLANTGELFFGEGSRLTVL.

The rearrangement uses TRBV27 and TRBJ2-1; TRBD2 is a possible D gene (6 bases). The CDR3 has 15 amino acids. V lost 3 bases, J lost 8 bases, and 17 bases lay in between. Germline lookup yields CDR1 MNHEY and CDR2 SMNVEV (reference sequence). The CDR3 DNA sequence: TGTGCCAGCAGTTTTGGGGCGGGAACGGGGTATGAGCAGTTCTTC. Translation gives CASSFGAGTGYEQFF.

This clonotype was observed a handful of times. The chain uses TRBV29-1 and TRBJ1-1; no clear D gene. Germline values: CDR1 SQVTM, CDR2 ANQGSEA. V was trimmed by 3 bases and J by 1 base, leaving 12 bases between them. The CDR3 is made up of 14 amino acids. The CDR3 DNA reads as TGCAGCGTTGATACGGGCAGTTCGAACACTGAAGCTTTCTTT. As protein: CSVDTGSSNTEAFF.

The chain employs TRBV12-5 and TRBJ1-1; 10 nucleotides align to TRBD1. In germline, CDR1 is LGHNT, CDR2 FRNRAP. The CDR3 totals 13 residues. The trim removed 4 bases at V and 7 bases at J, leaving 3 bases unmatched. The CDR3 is CASGWDRGYEAFF. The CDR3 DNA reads TGTGCTAGTGGTTGGGACAGGGGCTATGAAGCTTTCTTT.

In DNA form, the CDR3 reads TGTGCCAGCACCTCTAGCGGGAGTTCCGAGCAGTACTTC. Translating gives CASTSSGSSEQYF. The V call is TRBV7-3, the J call TRBJ2-5; 10 nucleotides agree with TRBD2. The end of the DNA fits TRBJ2-7 better, so the J call may be wrong. The CDR3 runs 13 residues. Germline assignment: CDR1 SGHTA and CDR2 FQGTGA.

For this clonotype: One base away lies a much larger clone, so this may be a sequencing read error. CDR3 in DNA: TGCAGCGTTGGCGGGGGAGGAGAGACCCAGTACTTC. Translated: CSVGGGGETQYF. The V call is TRBV29-1, the J call TRBJ2-7, with 7 bases aligning to TRBD2. The DNA end lines up better with TRBJ2-5; the J call may be wrong. From germline, CDR1 is SQVTM and CDR2 ANQGSEA. CDR3 length: 12 residues.

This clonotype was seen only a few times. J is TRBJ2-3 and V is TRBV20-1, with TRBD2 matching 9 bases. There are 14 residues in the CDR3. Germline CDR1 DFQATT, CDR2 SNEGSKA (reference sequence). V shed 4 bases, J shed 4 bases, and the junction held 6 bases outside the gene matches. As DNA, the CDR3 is TGCAGTGCTATGCGGGGGGGCGTGTCAGATACGCAGTATTTT. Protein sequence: CSAMRGGVSDTQYF.

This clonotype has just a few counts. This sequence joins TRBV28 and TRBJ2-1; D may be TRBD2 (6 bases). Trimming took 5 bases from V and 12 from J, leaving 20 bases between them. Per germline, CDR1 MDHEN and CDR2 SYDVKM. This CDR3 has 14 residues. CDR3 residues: CASSARGGSMVQFF. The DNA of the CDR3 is TGTGCCAGCAGTGCGCGGGGAGGATCTATGGTGCAGTTCTTC.

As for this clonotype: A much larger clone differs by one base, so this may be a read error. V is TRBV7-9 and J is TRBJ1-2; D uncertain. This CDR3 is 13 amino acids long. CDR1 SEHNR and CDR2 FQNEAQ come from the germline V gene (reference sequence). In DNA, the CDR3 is TGTGCCAACAGCTTAGTACATCTTGACGGCTACACCTTC. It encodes CANSLVHLDGYTF.

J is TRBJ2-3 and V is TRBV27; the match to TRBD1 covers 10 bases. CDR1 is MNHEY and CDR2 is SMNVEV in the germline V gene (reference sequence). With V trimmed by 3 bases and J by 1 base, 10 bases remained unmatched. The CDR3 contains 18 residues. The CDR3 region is CASSFLRSGTGGTDTQYF. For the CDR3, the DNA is TGTGCCAGCAGTTTCCTAAGATCCGGGACAGGGGGCACAGATACGCAGTATTTT.

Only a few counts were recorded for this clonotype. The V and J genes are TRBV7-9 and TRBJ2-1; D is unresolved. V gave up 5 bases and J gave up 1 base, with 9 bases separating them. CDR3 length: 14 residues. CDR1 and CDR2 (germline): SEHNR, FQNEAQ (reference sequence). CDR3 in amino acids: CASSPPVSYNEQFF. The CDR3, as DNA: TGTGCCAGCAGCCCCCCGGTGTCCTACAATGAGCAGTTCTTC.

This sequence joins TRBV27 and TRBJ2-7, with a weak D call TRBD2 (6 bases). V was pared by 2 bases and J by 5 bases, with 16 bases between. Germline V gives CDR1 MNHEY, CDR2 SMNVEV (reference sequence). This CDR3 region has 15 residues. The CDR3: CASSLPVGLLNEQYF. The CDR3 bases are TGTGCCAGCAGTTTACCGGTGGGACTCCTAAACGAGCAGTACTTC.

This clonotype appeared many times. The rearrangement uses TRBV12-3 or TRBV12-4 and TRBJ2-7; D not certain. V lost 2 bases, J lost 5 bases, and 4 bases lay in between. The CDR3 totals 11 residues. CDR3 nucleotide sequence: TGTGCCAGCAGTTTACGCCACGAGCAGTACTTC. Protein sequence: CASSLRHEQYF.

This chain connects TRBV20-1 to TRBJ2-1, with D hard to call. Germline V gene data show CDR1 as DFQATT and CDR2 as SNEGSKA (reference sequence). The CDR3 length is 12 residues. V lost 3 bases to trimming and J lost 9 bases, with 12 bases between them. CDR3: CSASLGPSEQFF. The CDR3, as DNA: TGCAGTGCTAGCCTCGGACCATCTGAGCAGTTCTTC.

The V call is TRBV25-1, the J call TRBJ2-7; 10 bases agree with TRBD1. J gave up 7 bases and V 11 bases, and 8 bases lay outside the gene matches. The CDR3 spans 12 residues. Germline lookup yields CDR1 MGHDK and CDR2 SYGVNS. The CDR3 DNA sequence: TGTGCCGGCCGGGACAGGGGAGGGGAGCAGTACTTC. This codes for CAGRDRGGEQYF.

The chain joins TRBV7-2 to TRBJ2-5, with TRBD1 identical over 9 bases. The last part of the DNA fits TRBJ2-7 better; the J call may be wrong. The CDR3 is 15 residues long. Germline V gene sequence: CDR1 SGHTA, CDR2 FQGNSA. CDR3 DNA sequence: TGTGCCAGCAGCCCACCCGGGACAGGGTTTTACGAGCAGTACTTC. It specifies CASSPPGTGFYEQYF.

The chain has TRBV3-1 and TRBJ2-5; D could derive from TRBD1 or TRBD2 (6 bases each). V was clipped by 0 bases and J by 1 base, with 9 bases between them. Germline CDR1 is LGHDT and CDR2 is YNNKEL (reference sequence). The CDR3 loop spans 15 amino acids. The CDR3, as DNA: TGTGCCAGCAGCCAAGAGGGGGGCTTCCAAGAGACCCAGTACTTC. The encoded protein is CASSQEGGFQETQYF.

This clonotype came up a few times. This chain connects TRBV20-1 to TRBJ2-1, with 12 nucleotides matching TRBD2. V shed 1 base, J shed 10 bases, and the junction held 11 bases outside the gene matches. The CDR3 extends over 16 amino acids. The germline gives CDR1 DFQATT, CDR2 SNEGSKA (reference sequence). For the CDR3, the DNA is TGCAGTGCTAGAGTTCCTAGCGGGGGGGCTACGGGCGAGCAGTTCTTC. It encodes CSARVPSGGATGEQFF.

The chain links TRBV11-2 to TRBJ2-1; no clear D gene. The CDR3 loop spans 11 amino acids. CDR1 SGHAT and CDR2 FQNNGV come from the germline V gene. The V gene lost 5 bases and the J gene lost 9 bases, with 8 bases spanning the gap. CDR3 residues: CASSDNSEQFF. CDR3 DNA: TGTGCCAGCAGCGACAACAGTGAGCAGTTCTTC.

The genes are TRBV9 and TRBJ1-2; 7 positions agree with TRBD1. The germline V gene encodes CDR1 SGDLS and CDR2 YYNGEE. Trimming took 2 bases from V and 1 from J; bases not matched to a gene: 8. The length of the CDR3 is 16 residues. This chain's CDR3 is CASSVSGQTINYGYTF. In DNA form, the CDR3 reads TGTGCCAGCAGCGTCTCGGGACAGACTATTAACTATGGCTACACCTTC.